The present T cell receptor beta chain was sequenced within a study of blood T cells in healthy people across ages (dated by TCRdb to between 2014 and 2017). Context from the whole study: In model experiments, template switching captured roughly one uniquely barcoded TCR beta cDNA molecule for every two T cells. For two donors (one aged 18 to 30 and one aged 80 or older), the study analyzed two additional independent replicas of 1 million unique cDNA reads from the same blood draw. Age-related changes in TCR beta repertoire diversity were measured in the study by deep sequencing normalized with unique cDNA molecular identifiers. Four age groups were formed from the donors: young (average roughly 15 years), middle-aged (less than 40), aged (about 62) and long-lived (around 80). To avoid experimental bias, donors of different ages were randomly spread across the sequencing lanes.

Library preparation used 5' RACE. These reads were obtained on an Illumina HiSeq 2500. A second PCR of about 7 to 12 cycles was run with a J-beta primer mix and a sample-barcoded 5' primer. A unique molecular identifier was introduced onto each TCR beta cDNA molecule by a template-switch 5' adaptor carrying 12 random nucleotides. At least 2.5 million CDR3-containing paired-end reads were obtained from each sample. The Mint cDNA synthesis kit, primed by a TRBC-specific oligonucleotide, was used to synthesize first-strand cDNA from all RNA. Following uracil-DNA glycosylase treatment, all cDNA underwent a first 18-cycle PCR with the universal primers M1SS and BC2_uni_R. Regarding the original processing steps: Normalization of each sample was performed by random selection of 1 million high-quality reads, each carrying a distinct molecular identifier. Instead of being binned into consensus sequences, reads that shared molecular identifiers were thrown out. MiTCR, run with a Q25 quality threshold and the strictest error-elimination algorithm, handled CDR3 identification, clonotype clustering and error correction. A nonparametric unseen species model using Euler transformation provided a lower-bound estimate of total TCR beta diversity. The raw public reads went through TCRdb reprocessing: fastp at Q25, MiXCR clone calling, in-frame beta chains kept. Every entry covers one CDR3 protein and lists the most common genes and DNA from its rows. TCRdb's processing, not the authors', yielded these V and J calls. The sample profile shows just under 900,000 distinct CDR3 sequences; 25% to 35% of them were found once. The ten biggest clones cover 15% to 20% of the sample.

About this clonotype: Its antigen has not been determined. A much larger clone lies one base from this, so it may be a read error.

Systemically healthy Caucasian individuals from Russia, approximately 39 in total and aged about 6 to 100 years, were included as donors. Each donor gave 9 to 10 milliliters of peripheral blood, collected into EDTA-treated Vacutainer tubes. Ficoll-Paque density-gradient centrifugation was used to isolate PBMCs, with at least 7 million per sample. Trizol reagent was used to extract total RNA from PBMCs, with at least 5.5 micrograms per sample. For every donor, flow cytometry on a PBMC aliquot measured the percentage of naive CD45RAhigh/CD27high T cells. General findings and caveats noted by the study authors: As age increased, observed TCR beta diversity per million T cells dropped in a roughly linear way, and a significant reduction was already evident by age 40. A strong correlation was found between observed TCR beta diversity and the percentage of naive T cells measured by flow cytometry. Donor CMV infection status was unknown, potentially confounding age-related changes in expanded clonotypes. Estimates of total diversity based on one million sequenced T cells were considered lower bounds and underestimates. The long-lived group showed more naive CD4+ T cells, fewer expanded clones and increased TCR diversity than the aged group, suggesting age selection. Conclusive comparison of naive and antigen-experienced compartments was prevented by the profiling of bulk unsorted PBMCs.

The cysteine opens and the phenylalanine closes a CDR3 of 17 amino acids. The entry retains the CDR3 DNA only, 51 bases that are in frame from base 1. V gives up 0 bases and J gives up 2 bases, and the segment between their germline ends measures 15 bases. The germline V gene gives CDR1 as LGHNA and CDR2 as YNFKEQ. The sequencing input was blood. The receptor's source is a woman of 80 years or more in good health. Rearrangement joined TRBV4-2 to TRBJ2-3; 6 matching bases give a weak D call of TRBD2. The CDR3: CASSQDGARGATDTQYF. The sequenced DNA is TGTGCCAGCAGCCAAGATGGGGCTCGCGGGGCCACAGATACGCAGTATTTT.